The 2 T cell receptor beta chains below were found in one sample sequenced in a study of monozygotic twins with inflammatory bowel disease. TCRdb reprocessed the 5' RACE reads and keeps a single row for each CDR3 protein, giving no DNA. Here the sample table reports 95,000 to 110,000 distinct CDR3 sequences. Sequences were obtained from blood. These receptors came from a human donor with ulcerative colitis or Crohn's disease, or a healthy co-twin of an affected twin (not recorded which).

The chain combines TRBV25-1 with TRBJ2-7. The CDR3 is made up of 15 amino acids. Germline CDR1 and CDR2: MGHDK and SYGVNS. This CDR3 is CASSEGGFYSYEQYF.

The chain has TRBV7-2 and TRBJ2-4; TCRdb designates TRBD1, a call that cannot be tested without DNA. The V gene's germline CDR1 is SGHTA and CDR2 FQGNSA. The CDR3 extends over 13 amino acids. The CDR3: CASSGQGGNIQYF.